This TCR beta chain derives from a study of CD8+ T cells in alopecia areata. Study context: Those treated were given oral tofacitinib at 5 to 10 mg twice daily. The study, taken as a whole, reports: It was lesional scalp, especially alopecia totalis/universalis, that showed higher clonality than normal scalp. One nonresponder leaves baseline CD8+ expansion's link to response uncertain.

Isolated RNA was reverse transcribed into cDNA used as the sequencing template. Produced via immunoSEQ multiplex PCR; TCRdb's table is partial and in-frame only. This sample yields 210,000 or so clones, of which around 66% are seen a single time; 0.95% to 1.5% belongs to the top ten. V was cut by 4 bases and J by 5 bases, with 13 bases left in between. CDR3 length: 15 amino acids. Germline V lookup: CDR1 SGHRS, CDR2 YFSETQ. This clone was detected a few times. Its specificity is not known. Treatment indicated: oral pan-JAK inhibitor, 5-10 mg twice daily. This specimen consisted of CD4+ T cells sorted from blood, obtained around week 44, from a patient treated with tofacitinib. The chain employs TRBV5-1 and TRBJ1-6; the D gene is possibly TRBD1 (6 bases). This clonotype originated in a human donor with alopecia areata. CDR3 coding DNA: TGCGCCAGCAGCGGAGGGGGAAACAATAATTCACCCCTCCACTTT. Protein sequence: CASSGGGNNNSPLHF. Using reference TRBV5-1 and TRBJ1-6 for the parts outside the CDR3, the full variable domain is KAGVTQTPRYLIKTRGQQVTLSCSPISGHRSVSWYQQTPGQGLQFLFEYFSETQRNKGNFPGRFSGRQFSNSRSEMNVSTLELGDSALYLCASSGGGNNNSPLHFGNGTRLTVT.